This TCR beta chain was documented in a study of Graves' ophthalmopathy and Graves' hyperthyroidism. Study-wide results and caveats: Thyroid clonotypes that were expanded above 0.001 frequency mostly also appeared in blood. As the model predicted ophthalmopathy progression, it achieved a sensitivity of about 71% and a specificity of 72.22%.

From RNA, the CDR3 regions of TCR beta chains were amplified and sequenced. An initial RT-PCR round employing HTBI primers preceded a second-round multiplex PCR. TCRdb re-analysed the multiplex PCR reads in MiXCR, keeping a single row per CDR3 protein. Here the sample spans a few hundred thousand distinct CDR3 sequences, less than 40% being singletons. The CDR3 loop spans 16 amino acids. V lost 6 bases to trimming and J lost 4 bases; unmatched junction nucleotides: 9. Looked up from germline, CDR1 is SNHLY and CDR2 is FYNNEI. Other autoimmune disease, uncontrolled infection, pregnancy and lactation led to exclusion. About this clonotype itself: Antigen: not known.

V is TRBV2 and J is TRBJ2-6; 7 bases match TRBD1. Sequenced: peripheral blood or thyroid tissue (not recorded which). The sequence derives from an adult man with Graves' hyperthyroidism. The CDR3 coding sequence is TGTGCCAGCAGGATAGACAGGGTTGCCGGGGCCAACGTCCTGACTTTC. It translates to CASRIDRVAGANVLTF.